Presented here are 22 T cell receptor beta chains from one specimen sequenced in a study of blood T cell repertoires in COVID-19. Using immunoSEQ multiplex PCR, the repertoire was profiled, and TCRdb retains in-frame clones only, with some absent. The sample records some 390,000 clones, approximately 87% being singletons. The sample was peripheral blood. The receptor source for this set is a woman aged 55-70 years with COVID-19, enrolled during active disease.

The chain is built from TRBV2 and TRBJ1-2; no clear D gene. Germline V gene lookup returns CDR1 SNHLY and CDR2 FYNNEI. The CDR3 consists of 14 residues. Trimming left V 3 bases short and J 3 bases short, with 11 bases between. The CDR3 nucleotides are TGTGCCAGCAGTGATTGGTTGAGGGACTATGGCTACACCTTC. This translates into CASSDWLRDYGYTF.

The chain uses TRBV5-1 and TRBJ2-1; tentatively, D is TRBD2 (5 bases). The CDR3 runs to 14 residues. The germline gives CDR1 SGHRS, CDR2 YFSETQ. Trimming pared 3 bases from V and 2 bases from J, leaving 9 bases between. CDR3 residues: CASSSRGAYNEQFF. The CDR3 DNA follows: TGCGCCAGCAGCTCCCGGGGAGCCTACAATGAGCAGTTCTTC.

The chain recombines TRBV5-1 with TRBJ1-1; 7 bases fit TRBD1. Germline values: CDR1 SGHRS, CDR2 YFSETQ. J gave up 0 bases and V 0 bases, and 11 bases lay outside the gene matches. The CDR3 consists of 18 residues. CDR3 protein: CASSLGVWPGQMNTEAFF. CDR3 in DNA: TGCGCCAGCAGCTTGGGCGTATGGCCGGGACAGATGAACACTGAAGCTTTCTTT.

The chain uses TRBV5-4 and TRBJ1-2, with 7 bases identical to TRBD1. CDR3 length: 15 amino acids. The ends lost 2 bases at V and 4 bases at J; junction bases unmatched: 8. Germline CDR1 reads SGHNT; CDR2 reads YYREEE (reference sequence). The CDR3 bases are TGTGCCAGCAGCTTTGACAGGGCGTCTATCTATGGCTACACCTTC. This sequence encodes CASSFDRASIYGYTF.

CDR3 amino acids: CASSLGPLAGNEQFF. The CDR3 bases are TGTGCCAGCAGCTTGGGGCCCCTAGCGGGGAATGAGCAGTTCTTC. The chain links TRBV5-4 to TRBJ2-1, with TRBD2 matching over 9 bases. V dropped 0 bases and J dropped 7; count of bases not matched to a gene: 5. CDR3 length: 15 residues. Germline V gene data show CDR1 as SGHNT and CDR2 as YYREEE (reference sequence).

The chain couples TRBV6-5 to TRBJ2-7; D perhaps matches TRBD1 (6 bases). V was trimmed by 0 bases and J by 3 bases, leaving 12 bases between them. Looked up from germline, CDR1 is MNHEY and CDR2 is SVGAGI. CDR3 size: 15 residues. This CDR3 is CASSYSSQGFYEQYF. As DNA, the CDR3 is TGTGCCAGCAGTTACTCTAGCCAGGGGTTCTACGAGCAGTACTTC.

The chain uses TRBV19 and TRBJ1-2; D perhaps matches TRBD1 (5 bases). Trimming left V 11 bases short and J 1 base short, with 29 bases between. The CDR3 runs 18 residues. The V gene's germline CDR1 is LNHDA and CDR2 SQIVND (reference sequence). The CDR3 spells CACQRPGDQGKINYGYTF. The CDR3 DNA sequence: TGTGCCTGCCAGCGACCGGGAGACCAGGGAAAAATTAACTATGGCTACACCTTC.

This chain connects TRBV3-1 (or the pseudogene TRBV3-2) to TRBJ2-7, with 7 bases that match TRBD2. The CDR3 consists of 17 residues. Trimming removed 3 bases from V and 5 bases from J; junction bases left unmatched: 16. The germline CDR1 and CDR2 sequences are LGHDT and YNNKEL (reference sequence). The CDR3 DNA sequence: TGTGCCAGCAGCCAGGGTCTGGGCGGGGGAGCTTTCGACGAGCAGTACTTC. Its protein is CASSQGLGGGAFDEQYF.

The chain carries TRBV6-6 and TRBJ2-3; TRBD1 agrees at 10 bases. The CDR3 spans 15 residues. Looked up from germline, CDR1 is MNHNY and CDR2 is SVGAGI (reference sequence). The ends lost 4 bases at V and 6 bases at J; junction bases unmatched: 7. As DNA, the CDR3 is TGTGCCAGCAGTTCCCGGACAGGGGGGGCTGATACGCAGTATTTT. It codes for CASSSRTGGADTQYF.

The chain employs TRBV30 and TRBJ1-4; D is ambiguous. Germline V gene sequence: CDR1 GTSNPN, CDR2 SVGIG (reference sequence). The CDR3 is 14 amino acids. V was shortened by 2 bases and J by 5 bases, with 12 bases between the two germline ends. This CDR3 is CAWSPGRPNEKLFF. In nucleotides, the CDR3 is TGTGCCTGGAGTCCAGGTAGACCCAATGAAAAACTGTTTTTT.

This chain joins TRBV21-1 and TRBJ2-7; the tabulated D call, TRBD2, remains unverified against the DNA. TRBV21-1 is an annotated pseudogene. The CDR3 has 13 amino acids. The CDR3 DNA sequence: TGTGCCAGCCCCAAGTCTATAGCAGAAGAGCAGTACTTC. Translating it yields CASPKSIAEEQYF.

The rearrangement links TRBV6-5 to TRBJ2-1, with a possible D match to TRBD1 (5 bases). This CDR3 spans 13 amino acids. The V and J ends lost 6 bases and 9 bases respectively, with 15 bases between them. Germline lookup yields CDR1 MNHEY and CDR2 SVGAGI. The CDR3, as DNA: TGTGCCAGCAGCTGGACATCGTCTGGTGAGCAGTTCTTC. Translated, it gives CASSWTSSGEQFF.

The chain joins TRBV14 to TRBJ2-7, with TRBD2 matching over 7 bases. From germline, CDR1 is SGHDN and CDR2 FVKESK. J was trimmed by 6 bases and V by 6 bases; bases with no gene match: 11. CDR3 length: 14 amino acids. The CDR3 spells CASRQTRDYGEQYF. The DNA of the CDR3 is TGTGCCAGCAGACAGACCCGGGACTATGGCGAGCAGTACTTC.

V is TRBV19 and J is TRBJ1-1; D ambiguous. The CDR3 sequence is 14 residues long. V gave up 4 bases and J gave up 1 base, with 10 bases separating them. Germline V gene sequence: CDR1 LNHDA, CDR2 SQIVND (reference sequence). CDR3 loop: CASSTQSQNTEAFF. DNA of the CDR3: TGTGCCAGTAGTACACAGAGCCAGAACACTGAAGCTTTCTTT.

V usage is TRBV5-8 and J usage is TRBJ1-1; D possibly corresponds to TRBD1 (5 bases). The CDR3 covers 16 residues. Trimming removed 0 bases from V and 1 base from J, with 13 bases in between. The germline V gene encodes CDR1 SGHTS and CDR2 YDEGEE. CDR3: CASSLGGGYPNTEAFF. The CDR3 coding sequence is TGTGCCAGCAGCTTGGGGGGCGGATACCCGAACACTGAAGCTTTCTTT.

This clone was counted only a few times. Other DNA sequences in the same sample also yield this CDR3. This rearrangement joins TRBV9 to TRBJ1-2; a weak D match, TRBD1 (5 bases). Between the trimmed V and J ends, which lost 0 bases and 1 base, there was a span of 7 bases. The germline V gene has CDR1 SGDLS and CDR2 YYNGEE. The CDR3 spans 14 residues. The chain's CDR3 is CASSVGGVNYGYTF. CDR3 in DNA: TGTGCCAGCAGCGTAGGGGGCGTTAACTATGGCTACACCTTC.

V is TRBV4-1 and J is TRBJ2-7; perhaps TRBD1 as D (6 bases). V gave up 3 bases and J gave up 2 bases, with 11 bases separating them. This CDR3 has 14 amino acids. Per the germline V gene, CDR1 is MGHRA and CDR2 is YSYEKL. CDR3 protein: CASSHPGHTYEQYF. The CDR3 bases are TGCGCCAGCAGCCACCCGGGACACACCTACGAGCAGTACTTC.

The chain has TRBV4-1 and TRBJ2-7, with TRBD1 as a possible D gene (5 bases). CDR1 and CDR2 from the germline V gene are MGHRA and YSYEKL. This CDR3 contains 14 residues. Trimming took off 3 bases at V and 6 bases at J, with 15 bases between the two ends. In DNA, the CDR3 is TGCGCCAGCAGCCAGACTCACAGGACCCCCGAGCAGTACTTC. It codes for CASSQTHRTPEQYF.

V usage is TRBV10-3 and J usage is TRBJ2-1, with 7 bases that match TRBD2. There are 16 residues in the CDR3. The germline V gene encodes CDR1 ENHRY and CDR2 SYGVKD. Trimming cost V 4 bases and J 5 bases; bases outside gene matches: 11. The CDR3 coding sequence is TGTGCCATCAGTGCAGGTGCGGTGGGGGGGGACAATGAGCAGTTCTTC. This sequence encodes CAISAGAVGGDNEQFF.

Note on this clone: Other nucleotide sequences in the sample specify the same CDR3. The rearrangement uses TRBV5-1 and TRBJ1-2, with TRBD1 matching 7 bases. V lost 0 bases and J lost 2; bases outside the gene matches: 4. This CDR3 has 15 amino acids. Germline CDR1 and CDR2: SGHRS and YFSETQ. The CDR3 region has the DNA TGCGCCAGCAGCTTGGGAGACAGGGACAACTATGGCTACACCTTC. Protein sequence: CASSLGDRDNYGYTF.

The CDR3, as DNA: TGTGCCAGCAGCCAAGGGTTGAAACTAGCGGGACAAGAGACCCAGTACTTC. It is translated as CASSQGLKLAGQETQYF. The chain employs TRBV3-1 (or the pseudogene TRBV3-2) and TRBJ2-5; 10 positions agree with TRBD2. Germline lookup yields CDR1 LGHDT and CDR2 YNNKEL (reference sequence). The CDR3 is 17 amino acids. J was trimmed by 2 bases and V by 1 base; bases with no gene match: 7.

The chain uses TRBV11-2 and TRBJ2-2, with TRBD1 identical over 9 bases. The CDR3 totals 15 residues. Germline values: CDR1 SGHAT, CDR2 FQNNGV. V lost 5 bases to trimming and J lost 7 bases; unmatched junction nucleotides: 8. CDR3: CASSPWTGAVGELFF. The DNA for the CDR3 is TGTGCCAGCAGCCCGTGGACAGGGGCGGTCGGGGAGCTGTTTTTT.